In this sample, the clone carrying this TCR beta chain turned up once. This entry belongs to a study of blood T cell repertoires in COVID-19. Study context: Italy, Spain and the United States were the sources of the convalescent and acute COVID-19 samples. Nucleic acid was either cDNA or gDNA, and it came from T cells, B-cell-depleted T cells, or PBMCs.

Per germline, CDR1 MNHEY and CDR2 SMNVEV (reference sequence). CDR3 length: 13 residues. Unmatched junction bases numbered 4, after V lost 3 bases and J lost 8 bases. Per the authors' pipeline: Using reference gene primer amplification, nucleated cell counts were estimated. The data were produced by immunoSEQ multiplex PCR, yet TCRdb's version contains in-frame clones alone and is incomplete. V and J calls and clone size follow that table, whereas D and trimming were derived from the DNA. Found here are some 170,000 clones, approximately 93% of them singletons; the top ten hold roughly 1.9%. The sample taken for sequencing was peripheral blood. This clonotype was sampled from a woman in her fifties or sixties with COVID-19, enrolled during active disease. The chain links TRBV27 to TRBJ1-2; 9 bases agree with TRBD1. Here the CDR3 reads CASSFRTGEGYTF. DNA of the CDR3: TGTGCCAGCAGTTTCCGGACAGGGGAAGGCTACACCTTC.